This entry features one TCR beta chain sequence. The data derive from a study of T-cell memory formation after mild COVID-19. TCRdb reprocessed the 5' RACE reads via MiXCR and lists one record per CDR3 protein. The sample yields 50,000 or so distinct CDR3 sequences, 9% to 15% seen once. V shed 3 bases and J 5 bases; nucleotides not matched to a gene: 2. The germline CDR1 and CDR2 sequences are SGHRS and YFSETQ. The CDR3 extends over 12 amino acids. The specimen sequenced was PBMCs or a T cell subset sorted from them (not recorded which). The genes are TRBV5-1 and TRBJ2-7; TRBD1 matches at 7 bases. The TCR comes from a man in his late teens or twenties who had mild COVID-19 (a few samples of this study predate the infection). Cell type and time point are not known. The CDR3 bases are TGCGCCAGCAGCTCCGACAGGGACGAGCAGTACTTC. Translation: CASSSDRDEQYF.